Listed below are T cell receptor beta chains from one sample, sequenced in a study of cytomegalovirus exposure and HLA in healthy donors. Profiling relied on immunoSEQ multiplex PCR, and the TCRdb table lists in-frame clones only, not all of them. This sample carries 85,000 to 130,000 clones, about 71% of them seen once, and the ten largest clones take about 0.8%. Sequenced input: PBMCs. The receptors here all came from a boy aged 5-17 years in good health and CMV-seronegative. Both conserved end residues are part of each CDR3. Each record gives: D gene, J gene, clone size, V gene, CDR3 DNA, CDR3 protein. D genes are given only for firm matches. Part of the rows lack a size; the others show once, few, many or a class for expanded clones.

TRBD1	TRBJ1-4	.	TRBV2	TGTGCCAGCAATCTACAGGGGGCAGATGAAAAACTGTTTTTT	CASNLQGADEKLFF
.	TRBJ2-3	few	TRBV4-1	TGCGCCAGCAGCCCAGCAGGGTATACAGATACGCAGTATTTT	CASSPAGYTDTQYF
TRBD2	TRBJ2-3	.	TRBV9	TGTGCCAGCAGCTCAACTAGCGGGAGATTAGATACGCAGTATTTT	CASSSTSGRLDTQYF
.	TRBJ2-1	once	TRBV11-1	TGTGCCAGCAGCCCCCGGACAGAATACAATGAGCAGTTCTTC	CASSPRTEYNEQFF
.	TRBJ1-2	.	TRBV4-3	TGCGCCAGCAGCCAGGGGAGGGACGCTGGCTACACCTTC	CASSQGRDAGYTF
.	TRBJ1-2	.	TRBV11-2	TGTGCCAGCAGCTCCCCGTTAGGGGGGGCTCGTGAGGGCTACACCTTC	CASSSPLGGAREGYTF
TRBD1	TRBJ2-5	.	TRBV4-2	TGTGCCAGCAGCCAGAGGGACAGGGGGCACAGAGAGACCCAGTACTTC	CASSQRDRGHRETQYF
.	TRBJ2-5	once	TRBV5-1	TGCGCCAGCAGCTTGACGGGTACCTCTCAAGAGACCCAGTACTTC	CASSLTGTSQETQYF
.	TRBJ1-2	few	TRBV4-3	TGCGCCAGCAGCCAGCGCCCGGTCCTACGAGGCTATGGCTACACCTTC	CASSQRPVLRGYGYTF
.	TRBJ2-7	few	TRBV9	TGTGCCAGCAGCGTAGGAGGCTCCCCCAGCTACGAGCAGTACTTC	CASSVGGSPSYEQYF
.	TRBJ1-4	.	TRBV21-1	TGTGCCAGCAGCAAAGGCAAGGCGCCCGGCGAGGATGAAAAACTGTTTTTT	CASSKGKAPGEDEKLFF
TRBD1	TRBJ1-1	few	TRBV25-1	TGTGCCAGCAGTGATGGGACAGGGGGCTTGGAAGCTTTCTTT	CASSDGTGGLEAFF
TRBD1	TRBJ1-1	few	TRBV10-3	TGTGCCATCAGTGCCCTCGGGACAGGGCAAACTGAAGCTTTCTTT	CAISALGTGQTEAFF
TRBD1	TRBJ1-4	.	TRBV19	TGTGCCAGCGAGACCGGGACAGGACGTGAAAAACTGTTTTTT	CASETGTGREKLFF
TRBD2	TRBJ2-1	.	TRBV6-5	TGTGCCAGCAGTCTAGCGGGAGCCTCCTACAATGAGCAGTTCTTC	CASSLAGASYNEQFF
TRBD1	TRBJ2-1	.	TRBV11-2	TGTGCCAGCAGCTTTGGGACAGTCCCCTACAATGAGCAGTTCTTC	CASSFGTVPYNEQFF
.	TRBJ2-3	.	TRBV6-1	TGTGCCAGCAGGTTCCTAGGCCCAGATACGCAGTATTTT	CASRFLGPDTQYF
.	TRBJ1-2	.	TRBV5-6	TGTGCCAGCAGCTTGGGATCAAACAGCGGCTACACCTTC	CASSLGSNSGYTF
TRBD1	TRBJ1-4	.	TRBV29-1	TGCAGCGTTGTTAGGGACAGTAAAAAGAATGAAAAACTGTTTTTT	CSVVRDSKKNEKLFF
.	TRBJ1-3	.	TRBV30	TGTGCCTGGAGTAGGGGAAGCTCTGGAAACACCATATATTTT	CAWSRGSSGNTIYF
.	TRBJ2-3	.	TRBV5-1	TGCGCCAGCAGCCGGGACAAAAACACAGATACGCAGTATTTT	CASSRDKNTDTQYF
TRBD1	TRBJ2-5	few	TRBV30	TGTGCCTGGACGGGACAGTACCAAGAGACCCAGTACTTC	CAWTGQYQETQYF
TRBD1	TRBJ2-7	.	TRBV27	TGTGCCAGCAGTTGGACAGGGGGAACCTACGAGCAGTACTTC	CASSWTGGTYEQYF
TRBD1	TRBJ1-1	.	TRBV6-1	TGTGCCAGCAGTTTCCGGACAGGACTGAACACTGAAGCTTTCTTT	CASSFRTGLNTEAFF
.	TRBJ2-2	.	TRBV5-6	TGTGCCAGCAGCTGGGGGGGCCTAAGGAACACCGGGGAGCTGTTTTTT	CASSWGGLRNTGELFF
.	TRBJ2-7	.	TRBV5-4	TGTGCCAGCAGCCCTGAGACGGCGGCCCGGAAGCAGTACTTC	CASSPETAARKQYF
TRBD1	TRBJ2-2	.	TRBV30	TGTGCCTGGGAGGGACAGGGGAACACCGGGGAGCTGTTTTTT	CAWEGQGNTGELFF
.	TRBJ2-2	.	TRBV10-3	TGTGCCACCGGGAGAACGAACACCGGGGAGCTGTTTTTT	CATGRTNTGELFF
.	TRBJ2-2	.	TRBV5-6	TGTGCCAGCAGGGAGGGACAGTACACCGGGGAGCTGTTTTTT	CASREGQYTGELFF
TRBD1	TRBJ1-4	few	TRBV9	TGTGCCAGCAGCGTAACCGGGACAGGGGTTAGGGAAAAACTGTTTTTT	CASSVTGTGVREKLFF
.	TRBJ2-3	once	TRBV9	TGTGCCAGCAGCGTAGCCCCGAGCGGGTGGCGGGTAGATACGCAGTATTTT	CASSVAPSGWRVDTQYF
.	TRBJ2-7	.	TRBV6-1	TGTGCCAGCAGTGATTTCGGGTACGAGCAGTACTTC	CASSDFGYEQYF
.	TRBJ2-7	.	TRBV7-9	TGTGCCAGCAGCTTCAGCGGAGCTGAGCAGTACTTC	CASSFSGAEQYF
.	TRBJ2-1	.	TRBV21-1	TGTGCCAGCAGCCCAGTAGAGGAACGGGATGAGCAGTTCTTC	CASSPVEERDEQFF
.	TRBJ2-5	.	TRBV5-4	TGTGCCAGCAGCTCTCCTACAACGGAACGAGGGACCCAGTACTTC	CASSSPTTERGTQYF
.	TRBJ2-5	.	TRBV28	TGTGCCAGCAGTTTCGGGGGGCCGGAGACCCAGTACTTC	CASSFGGPETQYF
.	TRBJ1-1	.	TRBV18	TGTGCCAGCTCACCCCCAGGGTTAGGCACTGAAGCTTTCTTT	CASSPPGLGTEAFF
.	TRBJ2-5	.	TRBV4-2	TGTGCCAGCAGCCAAGAGTTGAGACTGGCGACCCAGTACTTC	CASSQELRLATQYF
TRBD1	TRBJ2-3	.	TRBV2	TGTGCCAGCAACAGACAGGGTAGTACAGATACGCAGTATTTT	CASNRQGSTDTQYF
TRBD2	TRBJ2-1	.	TRBV27	TGTGCCAGCAGTTCCTTCCGGGACTATAACAATGAGCAGTTCTTC	CASSSFRDYNNEQFF
TRBD1	TRBJ2-7	.	TRBV5-1	TGCGCCAGCAGCCGAGGGACAGGGGGCAGCTACGAGCAGTACTTC	CASSRGTGGSYEQYF